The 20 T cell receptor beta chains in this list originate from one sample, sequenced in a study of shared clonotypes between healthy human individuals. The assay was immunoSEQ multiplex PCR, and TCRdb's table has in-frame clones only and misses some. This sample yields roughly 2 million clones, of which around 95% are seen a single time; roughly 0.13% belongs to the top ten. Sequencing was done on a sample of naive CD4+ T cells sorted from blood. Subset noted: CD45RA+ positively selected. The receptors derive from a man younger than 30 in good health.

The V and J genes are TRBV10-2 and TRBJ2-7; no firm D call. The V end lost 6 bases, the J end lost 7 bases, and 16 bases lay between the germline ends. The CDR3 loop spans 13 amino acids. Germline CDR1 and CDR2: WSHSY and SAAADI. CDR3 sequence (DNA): TGCGCCAGCAGGGGTTCTAGGCCTTGGGAGCAGTACTTC. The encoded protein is CASRGSRPWEQYF.

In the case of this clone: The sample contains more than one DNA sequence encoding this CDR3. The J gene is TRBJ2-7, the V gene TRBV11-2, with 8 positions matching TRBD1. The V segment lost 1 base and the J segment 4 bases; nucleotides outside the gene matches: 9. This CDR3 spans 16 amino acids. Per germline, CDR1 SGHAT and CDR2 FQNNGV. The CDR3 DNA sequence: TGTGCCAGCAGCTTAGGGGGACCGGGACAGGCGTACGAGCAGTACTTC. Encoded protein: CASSLGGPGQAYEQYF.

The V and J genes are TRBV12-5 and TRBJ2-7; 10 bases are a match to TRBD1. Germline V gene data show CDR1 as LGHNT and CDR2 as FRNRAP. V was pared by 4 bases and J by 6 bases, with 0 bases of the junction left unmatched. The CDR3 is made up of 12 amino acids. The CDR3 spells CASGWTGGEQYF. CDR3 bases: TGTGCTAGTGGTTGGACAGGGGGCGAGCAGTACTTC. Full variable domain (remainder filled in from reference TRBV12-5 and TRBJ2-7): DARVTQTPRHKVTEMGQEVTMRCQPILGHNTVFWYRQTMMQGLELLAYFRNRAPLDDSGMPKDRFSAEMPDATLATLKIQPSEPRDSAVYFCASGWTGGEQYFGPGTRLTVT.

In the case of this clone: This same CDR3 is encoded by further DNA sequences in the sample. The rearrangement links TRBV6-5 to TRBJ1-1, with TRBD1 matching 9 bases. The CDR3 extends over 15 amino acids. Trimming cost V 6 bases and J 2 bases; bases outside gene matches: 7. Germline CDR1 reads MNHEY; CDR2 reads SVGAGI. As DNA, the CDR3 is TGTGCCAGCAGCAGGACAGGGGTCGGAAACACTGAAGCTTTCTTT. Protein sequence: CASSRTGVGNTEAFF.

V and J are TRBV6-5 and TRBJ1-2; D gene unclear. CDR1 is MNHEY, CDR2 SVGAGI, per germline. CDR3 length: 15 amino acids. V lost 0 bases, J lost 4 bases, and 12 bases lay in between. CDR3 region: CASSYSSWGSYGYTF. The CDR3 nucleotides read TGTGCCAGCAGTTACTCGTCTTGGGGATCCTATGGCTACACCTTC.

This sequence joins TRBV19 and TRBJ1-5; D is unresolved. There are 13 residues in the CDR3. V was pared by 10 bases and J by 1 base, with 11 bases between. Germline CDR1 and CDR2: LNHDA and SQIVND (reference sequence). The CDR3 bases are TGTGCCACCACAGAGAGAAGCAATCAGCCCCAGCATTTT. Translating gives CATTERSNQPQHF.

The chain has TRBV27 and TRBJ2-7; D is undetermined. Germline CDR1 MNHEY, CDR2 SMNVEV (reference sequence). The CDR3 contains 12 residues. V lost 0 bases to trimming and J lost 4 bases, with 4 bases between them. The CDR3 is CASSLSQYEQYF. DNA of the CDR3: TGTGCCAGCAGTTTATCTCAGTACGAGCAGTACTTC.

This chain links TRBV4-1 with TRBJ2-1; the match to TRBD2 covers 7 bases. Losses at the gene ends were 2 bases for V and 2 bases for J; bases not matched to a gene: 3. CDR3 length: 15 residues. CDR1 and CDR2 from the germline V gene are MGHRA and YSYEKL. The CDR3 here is CASSQLGLAYNEQFF. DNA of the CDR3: TGCGCCAGCAGCCAATTAGGACTAGCCTACAATGAGCAGTTCTTC.

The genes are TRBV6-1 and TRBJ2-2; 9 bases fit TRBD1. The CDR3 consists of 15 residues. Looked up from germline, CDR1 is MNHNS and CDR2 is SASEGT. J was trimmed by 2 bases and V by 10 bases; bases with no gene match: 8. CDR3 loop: CATWAGQGNTGELFF. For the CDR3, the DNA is TGTGCCACCTGGGCGGGACAGGGAAACACCGGGGAGCTGTTTTTT.

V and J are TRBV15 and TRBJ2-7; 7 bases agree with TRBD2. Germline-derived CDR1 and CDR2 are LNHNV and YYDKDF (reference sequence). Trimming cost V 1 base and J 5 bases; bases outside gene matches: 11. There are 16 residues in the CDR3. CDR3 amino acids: CATSRGEGGVGHEQYF. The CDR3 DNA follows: TGTGCCACCAGCAGAGGCGAGGGAGGGGTCGGGCACGAGCAGTACTTC. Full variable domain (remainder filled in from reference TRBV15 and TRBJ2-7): DAMVIQNPRYQVTQFGKPVTLSCSQTLNHNVMYWYQQKSSQAPKLLFHYYDKDFNNEADTPDNFQSRRPNTSFCFLDIRSPGLGDTAMYLCATSRGEGGVGHEQYFGPGTRLTVT.

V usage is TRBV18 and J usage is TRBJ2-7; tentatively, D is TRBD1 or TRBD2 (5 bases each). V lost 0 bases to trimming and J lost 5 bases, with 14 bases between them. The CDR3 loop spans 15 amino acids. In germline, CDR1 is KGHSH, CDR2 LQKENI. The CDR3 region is CASSPPGPAPHEQYF. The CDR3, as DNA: TGTGCCAGCTCACCACCGGGACCGGCTCCCCACGAGCAGTACTTC.

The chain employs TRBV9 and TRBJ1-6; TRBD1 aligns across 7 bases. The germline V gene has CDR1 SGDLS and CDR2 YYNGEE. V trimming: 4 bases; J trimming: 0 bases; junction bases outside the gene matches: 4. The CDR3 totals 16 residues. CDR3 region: CASSLGTDSYNSPLHF. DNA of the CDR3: TGTGCCAGCAGCCTAGGGACAGACTCCTATAATTCACCCCTCCACTTT.

The CDR3, as DNA: TGTGCCTGGGCTTCCGGAAACACCATATATTTT. It specifies CAWASGNTIYF. The chain has TRBV30 and TRBJ1-3, with unresolved D. V was shortened by 5 bases and J by 4 bases, with 6 bases between the two germline ends. This CDR3 spans 11 amino acids. Per germline, CDR1 GTSNPN and CDR2 SVGIG (reference sequence).

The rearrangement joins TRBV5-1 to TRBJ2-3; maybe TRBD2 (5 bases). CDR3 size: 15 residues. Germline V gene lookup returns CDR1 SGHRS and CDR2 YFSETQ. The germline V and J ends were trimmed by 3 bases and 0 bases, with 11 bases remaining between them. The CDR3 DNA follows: TGCGCCAGCAGCTCAACCGGGAAAAGCACAGATACGCAGTATTTT. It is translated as CASSSTGKSTDTQYF.

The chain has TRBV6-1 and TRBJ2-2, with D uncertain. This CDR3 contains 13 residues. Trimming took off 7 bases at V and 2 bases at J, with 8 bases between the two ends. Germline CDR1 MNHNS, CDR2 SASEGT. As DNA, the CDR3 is TGTGCCAGCAACAGATTCAACACCGGGGAGCTGTTTTTT. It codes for CASNRFNTGELFF.

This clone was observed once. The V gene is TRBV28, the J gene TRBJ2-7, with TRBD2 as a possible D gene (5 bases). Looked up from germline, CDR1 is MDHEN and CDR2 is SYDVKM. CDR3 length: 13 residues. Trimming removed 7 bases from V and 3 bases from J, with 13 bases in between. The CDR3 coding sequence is TGTGCCAGCATCGCGAGAGGGATCTACGAGCAGTACTTC. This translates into CASIARGIYEQYF.

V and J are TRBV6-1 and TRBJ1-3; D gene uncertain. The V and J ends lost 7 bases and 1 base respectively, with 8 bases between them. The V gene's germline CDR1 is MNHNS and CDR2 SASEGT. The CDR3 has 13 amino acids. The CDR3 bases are TGTGCCAGCATTACGTTATCTGGAAACACCATATATTTT. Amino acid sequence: CASITLSGNTIYF.

The CDR3 bases are TGTGCCACCATGACAGGGATGGATACTGAAGCTTTCTTT. Protein sequence: CATMTGMDTEAFF. V is TRBV27 and J is TRBJ1-1, with 7 bases aligning to TRBD1. The CDR3 is 13 residues long. Germline V CDR1 and CDR2: MNHEY, SMNVEV (reference sequence). V was pared by 10 bases and J by 5 bases, with 10 bases of the junction left unmatched.

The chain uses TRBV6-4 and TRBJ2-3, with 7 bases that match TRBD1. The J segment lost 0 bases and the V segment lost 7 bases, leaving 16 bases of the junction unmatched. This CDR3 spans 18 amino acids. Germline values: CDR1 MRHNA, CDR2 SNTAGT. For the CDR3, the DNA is TGTGCCAGCATTCCGGGACAGCGAATAACCCCTAGCACAGATACGCAGTATTTT. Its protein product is CASIPGQRITPSTDTQYF.

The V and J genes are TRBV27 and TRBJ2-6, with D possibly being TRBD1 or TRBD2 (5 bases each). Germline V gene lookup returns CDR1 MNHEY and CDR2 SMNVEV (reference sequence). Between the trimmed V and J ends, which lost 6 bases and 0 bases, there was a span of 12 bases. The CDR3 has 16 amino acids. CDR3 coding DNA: TGTGCCAGCAGGATAAGGGGACCCTCTGGGGCCAACGTCCTGACTTTC. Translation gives CASRIRGPSGANVLTF.